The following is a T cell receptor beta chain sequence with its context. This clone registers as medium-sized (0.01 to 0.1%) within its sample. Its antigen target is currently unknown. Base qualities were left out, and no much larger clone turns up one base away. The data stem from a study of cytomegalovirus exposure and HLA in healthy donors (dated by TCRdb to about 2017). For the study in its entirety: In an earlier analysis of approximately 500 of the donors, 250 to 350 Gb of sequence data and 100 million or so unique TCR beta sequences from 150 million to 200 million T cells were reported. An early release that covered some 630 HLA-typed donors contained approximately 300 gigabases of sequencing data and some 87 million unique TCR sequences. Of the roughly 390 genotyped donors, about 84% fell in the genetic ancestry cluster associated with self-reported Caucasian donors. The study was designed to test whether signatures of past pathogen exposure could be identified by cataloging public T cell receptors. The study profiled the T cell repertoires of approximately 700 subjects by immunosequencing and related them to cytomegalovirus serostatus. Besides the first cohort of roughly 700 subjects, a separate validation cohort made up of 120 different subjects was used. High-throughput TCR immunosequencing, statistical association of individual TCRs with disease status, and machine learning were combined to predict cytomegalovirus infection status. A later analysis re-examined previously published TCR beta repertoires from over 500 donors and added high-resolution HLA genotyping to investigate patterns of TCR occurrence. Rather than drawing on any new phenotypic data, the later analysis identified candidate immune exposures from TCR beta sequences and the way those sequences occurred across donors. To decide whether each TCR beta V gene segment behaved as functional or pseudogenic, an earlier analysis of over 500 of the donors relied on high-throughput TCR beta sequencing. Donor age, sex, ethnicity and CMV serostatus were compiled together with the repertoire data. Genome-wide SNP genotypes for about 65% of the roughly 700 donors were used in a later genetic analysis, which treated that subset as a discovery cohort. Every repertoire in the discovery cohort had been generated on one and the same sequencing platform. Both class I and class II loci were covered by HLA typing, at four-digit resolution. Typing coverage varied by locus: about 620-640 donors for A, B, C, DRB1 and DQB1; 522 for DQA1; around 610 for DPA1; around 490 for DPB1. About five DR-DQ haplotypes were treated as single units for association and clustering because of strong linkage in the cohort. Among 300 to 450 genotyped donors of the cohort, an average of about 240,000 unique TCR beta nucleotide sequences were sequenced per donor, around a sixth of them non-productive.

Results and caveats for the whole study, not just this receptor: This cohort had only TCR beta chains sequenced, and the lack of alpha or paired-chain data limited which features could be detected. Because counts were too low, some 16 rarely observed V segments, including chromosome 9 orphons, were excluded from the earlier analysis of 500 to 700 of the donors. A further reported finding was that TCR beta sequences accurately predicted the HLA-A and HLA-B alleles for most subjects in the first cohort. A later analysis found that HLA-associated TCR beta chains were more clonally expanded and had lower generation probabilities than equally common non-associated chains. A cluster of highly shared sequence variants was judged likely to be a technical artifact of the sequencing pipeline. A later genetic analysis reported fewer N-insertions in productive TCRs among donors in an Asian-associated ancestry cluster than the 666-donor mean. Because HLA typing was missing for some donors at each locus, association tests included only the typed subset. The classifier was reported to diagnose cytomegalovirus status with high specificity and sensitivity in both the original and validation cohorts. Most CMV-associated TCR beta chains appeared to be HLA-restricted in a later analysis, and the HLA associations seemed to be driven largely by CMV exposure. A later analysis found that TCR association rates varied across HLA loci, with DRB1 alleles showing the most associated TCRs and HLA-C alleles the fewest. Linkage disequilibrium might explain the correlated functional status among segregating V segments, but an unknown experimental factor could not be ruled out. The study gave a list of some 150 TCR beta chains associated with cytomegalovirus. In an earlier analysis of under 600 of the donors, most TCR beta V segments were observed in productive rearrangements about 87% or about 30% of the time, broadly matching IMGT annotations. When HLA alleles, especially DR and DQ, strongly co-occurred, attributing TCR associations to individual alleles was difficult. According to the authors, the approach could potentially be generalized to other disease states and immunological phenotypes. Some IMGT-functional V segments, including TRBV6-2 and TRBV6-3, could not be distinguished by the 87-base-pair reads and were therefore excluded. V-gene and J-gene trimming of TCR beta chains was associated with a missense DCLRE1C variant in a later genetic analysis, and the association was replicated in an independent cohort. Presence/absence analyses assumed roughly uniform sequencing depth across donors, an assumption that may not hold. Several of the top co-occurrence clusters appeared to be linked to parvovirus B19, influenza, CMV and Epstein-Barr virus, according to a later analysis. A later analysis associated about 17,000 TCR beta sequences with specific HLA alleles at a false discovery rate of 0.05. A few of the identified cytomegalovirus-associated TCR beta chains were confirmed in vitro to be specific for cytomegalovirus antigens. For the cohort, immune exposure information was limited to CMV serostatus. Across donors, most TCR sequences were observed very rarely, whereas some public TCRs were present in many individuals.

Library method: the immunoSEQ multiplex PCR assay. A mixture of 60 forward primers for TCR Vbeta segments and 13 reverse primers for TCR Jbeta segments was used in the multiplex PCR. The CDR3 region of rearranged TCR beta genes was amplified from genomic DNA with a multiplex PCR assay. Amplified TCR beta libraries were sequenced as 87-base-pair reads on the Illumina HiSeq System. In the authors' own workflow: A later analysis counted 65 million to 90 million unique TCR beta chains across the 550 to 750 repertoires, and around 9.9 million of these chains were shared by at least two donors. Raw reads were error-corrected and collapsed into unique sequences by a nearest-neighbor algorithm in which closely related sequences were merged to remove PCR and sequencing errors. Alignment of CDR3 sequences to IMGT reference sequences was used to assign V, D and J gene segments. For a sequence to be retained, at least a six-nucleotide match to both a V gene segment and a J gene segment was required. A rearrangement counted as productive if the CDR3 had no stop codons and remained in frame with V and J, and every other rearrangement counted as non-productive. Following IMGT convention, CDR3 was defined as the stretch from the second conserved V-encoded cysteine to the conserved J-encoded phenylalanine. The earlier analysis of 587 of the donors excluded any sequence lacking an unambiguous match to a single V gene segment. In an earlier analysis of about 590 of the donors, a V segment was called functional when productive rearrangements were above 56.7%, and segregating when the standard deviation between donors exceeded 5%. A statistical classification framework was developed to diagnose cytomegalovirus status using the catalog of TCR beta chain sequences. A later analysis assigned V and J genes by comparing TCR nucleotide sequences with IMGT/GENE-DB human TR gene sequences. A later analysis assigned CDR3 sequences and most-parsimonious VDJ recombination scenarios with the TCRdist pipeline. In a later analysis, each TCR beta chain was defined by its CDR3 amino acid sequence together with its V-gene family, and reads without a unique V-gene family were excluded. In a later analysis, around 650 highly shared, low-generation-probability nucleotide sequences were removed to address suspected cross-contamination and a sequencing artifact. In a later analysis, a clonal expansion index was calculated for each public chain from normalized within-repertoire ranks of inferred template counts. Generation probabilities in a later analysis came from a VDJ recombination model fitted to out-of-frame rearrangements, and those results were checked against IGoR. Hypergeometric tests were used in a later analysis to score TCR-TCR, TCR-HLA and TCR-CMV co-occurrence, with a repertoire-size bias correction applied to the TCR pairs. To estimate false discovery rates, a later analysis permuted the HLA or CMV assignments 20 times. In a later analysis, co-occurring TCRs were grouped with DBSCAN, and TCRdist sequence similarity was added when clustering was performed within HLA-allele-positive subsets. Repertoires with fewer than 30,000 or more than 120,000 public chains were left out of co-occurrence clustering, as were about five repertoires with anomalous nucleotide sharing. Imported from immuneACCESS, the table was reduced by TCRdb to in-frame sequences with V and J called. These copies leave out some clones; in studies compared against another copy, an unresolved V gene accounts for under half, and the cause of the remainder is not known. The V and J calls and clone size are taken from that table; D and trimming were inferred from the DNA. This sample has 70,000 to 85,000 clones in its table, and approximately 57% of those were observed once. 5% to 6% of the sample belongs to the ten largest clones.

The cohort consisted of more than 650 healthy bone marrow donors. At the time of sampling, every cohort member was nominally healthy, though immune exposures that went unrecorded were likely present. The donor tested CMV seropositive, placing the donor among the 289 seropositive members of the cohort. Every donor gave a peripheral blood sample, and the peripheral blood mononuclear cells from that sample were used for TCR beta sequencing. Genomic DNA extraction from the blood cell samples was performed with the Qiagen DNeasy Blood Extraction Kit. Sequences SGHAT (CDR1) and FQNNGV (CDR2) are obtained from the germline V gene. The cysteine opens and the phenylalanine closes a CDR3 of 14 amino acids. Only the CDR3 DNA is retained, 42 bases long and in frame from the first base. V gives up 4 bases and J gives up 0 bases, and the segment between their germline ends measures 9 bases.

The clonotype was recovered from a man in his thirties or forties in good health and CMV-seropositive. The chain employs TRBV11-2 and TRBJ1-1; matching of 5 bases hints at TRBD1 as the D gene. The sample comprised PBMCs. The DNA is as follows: TGTGCCAGCAGCTCGCCAGGGTTGAACACTGAAGCTTTCTTT. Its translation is CASSSPGLNTEAFF.